This record concerns one T cell receptor beta chain sequence. The antigen is not known. The source of the sample is a study of cytomegalovirus exposure and HLA in healthy donors. In the study overall: Membership in the Caucasian-associated ancestry cluster was found for 75% to 85% of 300 to 500 genotyped donors.

The PCR employed 60 Vbeta primers together with 13 Jbeta primers. The data were produced by immunoSEQ multiplex PCR, yet TCRdb's version contains in-frame clones alone and is incomplete. Of about 130,000 clones detected, around 85% appear once; the ten largest clones hold more than 1.5%. General observations from the study: The study flagged roughly 160 TCR beta chains as cytomegalovirus-associated. The presence/absence work took it that sequencing depth was about the same across donors.

The length of the CDR3 is 14 residues. Between the trimmed V and J ends, which lost 0 bases and 0 bases, there was a span of 6 bases. CDR1 is SGHRS, CDR2 YFSETQ, per germline. This chain links TRBV5-1 with TRBJ1-2, with no clear D. This receptor was identified in a boy between 5 and 17 years old in good health and CMV-seronegative. Sequencing was carried out using PBMCs. In DNA, the CDR3 is TGCGCCAGCAGCTTGGACAGAACTAACTATGGCTACACCTTC. Amino acids: CASSLDRTNYGYTF.